This is a list of T cell receptor beta chains from one sample in a study of T cell responses to AZD1222 COVID-19 vaccine. Sequencing used immunoSEQ multiplex PCR; TCRdb keeps in-frame clones, though not all of them. In the table there are fewer than 150,000 clones, approximately 85% of which are singletons. Sample: peripheral blood, taken on day 0 of AZD1222 vaccination. The receptors here all came from an adult in good health. Both conserved end residues are part of each CDR3. The D gene is left open where the match is weak. Only some rows state a clone size, as once, few, many or a class for expanded clones.

TRBJ1-1	TRBD1	NA	TRBV7-8	CASGTDRLSEAFF	TGTGCCAGCGGGACAGATCGTCTCTCTGAAGCTTTCTTT
TRBJ2-7	NA	once	TRBV12-2	CASRPWRRTYEQYF	TGTGCAAGTCGCCCCTGGCGGCGAACCTACGAGCAGTACTTC
TRBJ2-2	TRBD2	once	TRBV4-3	CASSQVTSGGPNTGELFF	TGCGCCAGCAGCCAAGTAACTAGCGGGGGCCCGAACACCGGGGAGCTGTTTTTT
TRBJ1-1	NA	NA	TRBV28	CASSSLTTVGARVGNTEAFF	TGTGCCAGCAGTTCTCTCACGACTGTGGGGGCGAGGGTAGGGAACACTGAAGCTTTCTTT
TRBJ2-1	NA	NA	TRBV11-2	CASSSPMGGASDNEQFF	TGTGCCAGCAGCTCACCCATGGGGGGGGCCTCGGACAATGAGCAGTTCTTC
TRBJ1-2	TRBD1	NA	TRBV3-1/TRBV3-2	CASSQDQGALRGYTF	TGTGCCAGCAGCCAAGACCAGGGGGCCCTTCGGGGCTACACCTTC
TRBJ2-7	NA	once	TRBV5-1	CASSLLHSDGSYEQYF	TGCGCCAGCAGCTTGCTCCACAGCGACGGATCCTACGAGCAGTACTTC
TRBJ2-5	TRBD2	NA	TRBV3-1/TRBV3-2	CASSQDRAGGRETQYF	TGTGCCAGCAGCCAAGACCGAGCGGGGGGGCGAGAGACCCAGTACTTC
TRBJ2-7	TRBD1	NA	TRBV6-6	CASSAGTGFYEQYF	TGTGCCAGCAGCGCCGGGACAGGCTTCTACGAGCAGTACTTC
TRBJ1-1	NA	NA	TRBV7-3	CASSRTRNTEAFF	TGTGCCAGCAGCCGTACACGTAACACTGAAGCTTTCTTT
TRBJ1-1	NA	NA	TRBV5-1	CASSSWRGGTEAFF	TGCGCCAGCAGTTCCTGGCGGGGCGGGACTGAAGCTTTCTTT
TRBJ2-1	NA	NA	TRBV28	CASRAAGGTDEQFF	TGTGCCAGCAGGGCGGCAGGGGGGACCGATGAGCAGTTCTTC
TRBJ1-5	NA	NA	TRBV28	CASSLTTGARQPQHF	TGTGCCAGCAGTTTAACGACGGGGGCGAGACAGCCCCAGCATTTT
TRBJ1-5	TRBD1	NA	TRBV2	CASRPSSGQAAWQPQHF	TGTGCCAGCAGGCCCAGCTCCGGACAGGCGGCCTGGCAGCCCCAGCATTTT
TRBJ2-1	NA	NA	TRBV28	CASVQVNYNEQFF	TGTGCCAGCGTACAGGTAAACTACAATGAGCAGTTCTTC
TRBJ1-4	NA	NA	TRBV6-5	CASAEQGLNEKLFF	TGTGCCAGCGCCGAACAGGGACTTAATGAAAAACTGTTTTTT
TRBJ2-3	NA	NA	TRBV24-1	CATSDSMAADSQYF	TGTGCCACCAGTGATTCCATGGCGGCCGATTCTCAGTATTTT
TRBJ1-5	NA	NA	TRBV18	CASSPQGGGNQPQHF	TGTGCCAGCTCACCCCAGGGCGGGGGCAATCAGCCCCAGCATTTT
TRBJ2-7	NA	NA	TRBV19	CASSMVQGRYEQYF	TGTGCCAGTAGTATGGTTCAGGGACGGTACGAGCAGTACTTC
TRBJ1-5	NA	many	TRBV6-5	CAGGTGQPQHF	TGTGCCGGGGGAACTGGGCAGCCCCAGCATTTT
TRBJ1-2	NA	NA	TRBV4-1	CASSQEGEHYGYTF	TGCGCCAGCAGCCAAGAAGGGGAACACTATGGCTACACCTTC
TRBJ1-5	NA	NA	TRBV27	CASRDRDQPQHF	TGTGCCAGCAGGGACCGAGATCAGCCCCAGCATTTT
TRBJ2-7	NA	few	TRBV6-5	CASSLRDSAPYEQYF	TGTGCCAGCAGCCTCCGGGACTCAGCCCCCTACGAGCAGTACTTC
TRBJ1-5	TRBD1	once	TRBV18	CASSPPGRGNQPQHF	TGTGCCAGCTCACCACCCGGCAGGGGGAATCAGCCCCAGCATTTT
TRBJ2-2	NA	few	TRBV24-1	CATSGLPGQKNTGELFF	TGTGCCACCAGTGGACTCCCCGGTCAGAAGAACACCGGGGAGCTGTTTTTT
TRBJ1-5	NA	NA	TRBV2	CASKEYSNQPQHF	TGTGCCAGCAAGGAGTATAGCAATCAGCCCCAGCATTTT
TRBJ1-1	NA	NA	TRBV18	CASSPRHDAGWNEAFF	TGTGCCAGCTCACCCCGGCACGACGCCGGGTGGAATGAAGCTTTCTTT